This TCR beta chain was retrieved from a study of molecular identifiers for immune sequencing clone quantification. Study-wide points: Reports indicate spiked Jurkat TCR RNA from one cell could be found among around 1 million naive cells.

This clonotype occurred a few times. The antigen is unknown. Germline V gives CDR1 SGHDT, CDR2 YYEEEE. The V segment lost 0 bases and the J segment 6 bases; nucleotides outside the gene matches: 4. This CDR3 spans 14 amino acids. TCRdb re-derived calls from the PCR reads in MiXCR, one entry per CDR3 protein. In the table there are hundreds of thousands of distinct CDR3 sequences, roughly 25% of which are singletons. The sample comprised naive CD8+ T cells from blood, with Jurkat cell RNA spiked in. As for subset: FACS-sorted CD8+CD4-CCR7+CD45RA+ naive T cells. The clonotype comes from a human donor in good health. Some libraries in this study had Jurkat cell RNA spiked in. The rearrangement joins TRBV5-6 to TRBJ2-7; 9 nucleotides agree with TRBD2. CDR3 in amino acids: CASSLGGLAREQYF. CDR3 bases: TGTGCCAGCAGCTTGGGGGGACTAGCACGCGAGCAGTACTTC.